Following are 32 T cell receptor beta chains from one sample sequenced in a study of T-cell reconstitution after alpha-beta-depleted transplantation in children. Preparation of the TCRbeta library involved a method that used unique molecular identifiers. TCRdb re-analysed the PCR reads in MiXCR, keeping a single row per CDR3 protein. Among approximately 520,000 distinct CDR3 sequences listed, approximately 10% were seen once. Here the sequenced sample was PBMCs, mostly from graft donor cells, taken 180 days after TCRalphabeta/CD19-depleted stem cell transplant. Receptor source: a female patient aged 2-15 years who had a stem cell transplant for aplastic anemia, so the T cells may come from the graft donor.

The rearrangement links TRBV11-2 to TRBJ2-3, with 7 bases matching TRBD2. CDR3 size: 19 residues. CDR1 and CDR2 (germline): SGHAT, FQNNGV. The J segment lost 2 bases and the V segment lost 5 bases, leaving 19 bases of the junction unmatched. CDR3 loop: CASSPGLDGSEYPTDTQYF. DNA for the CDR3: TGTGCCAGCAGCCCCGGACTAGATGGATCCGAGTACCCCACAGATACGCAGTATTTT.

This clonotype was recorded a few times. J is TRBJ2-3 and V is TRBV29-1; weak D call: TRBD2 (7 bases). Germline V lookup: CDR1 SQVTM, CDR2 ANQGSEA. The CDR3 extends over 19 amino acids. Trimming removed 3 bases from V and 2 bases from J, with 27 bases in between. The chain's CDR3 is CSVEPLGGGKTNFTDTQYF. The CDR3 coding sequence is TGCAGCGTTGAGCCTTTGGGAGGGGGGAAGACCAACTTCACAGATACGCAGTATTTT.

The chain recombines TRBV29-1 with TRBJ2-7; a weak D match, TRBD1 (6 bases). The V end was cut by 1 base, the J end by 0 bases, with 13 bases between. Germline values: CDR1 SQVTM, CDR2 ANQGSEA. The CDR3 totals 15 residues. The CDR3 DNA follows: TGCAGCGTTGAAGTAACAGGGCTTAGCTCCTACGAGCAGTACTTC. This gives the protein CSVEVTGLSSYEQYF.

V gene TRBV7-2 combines with J gene TRBJ2-7; no definite D call. Germline V lookup: CDR1 SGHTA, CDR2 FQGNSA. V was cut by 3 bases and J by 4 bases, with 22 bases left in between. The CDR3 has 17 amino acids. Written as DNA, the CDR3 is TGTGCCAGCAGCTTGGTACTGACGGCCCTTCCGCATTACGAGCAGTACTTC. Protein product: CASSLVLTALPHYEQYF.

CDR3 loop: CASSFDRGKTQYF. In DNA form, the CDR3 reads TGTGCCAGCAGTTTTGACAGGGGAAAGACCCAGTACTTC. The chain links TRBV12-3 or TRBV12-4 to TRBJ2-5, with 8 bases matching TRBD1. V shed 3 bases and J 6 bases; nucleotides not matched to a gene: 3. This CDR3 has 13 amino acids.

This clonotype has more than one count but fewer than ten. The V call is TRBV7-2, the J call TRBJ2-5; a possible D gene is TRBD1 (5 bases). Germline V gene sequence: CDR1 SGHTA, CDR2 FQGNSA. The V end was cut by 2 bases, the J end by 5 bases, with 18 bases between. The length of the CDR3 is 16 residues. CDR3 coding DNA: TGTGCCAGCAGCTTAAGTGACAGATACGGCCGTGAGACCCAGTACTTC. As protein: CASSLSDRYGRETQYF.

This clonotype was found a few times. The chain recombines TRBV27 with TRBJ2-7; D gene uncertain. Trimming took 6 bases from V and 0 from J, leaving 9 bases between them. CDR3 length: 13 residues. Germline values: CDR1 MNHEY, CDR2 SMNVEV (reference sequence). The CDR3 nucleotides read TGTGCCAGCAGCCCGGGCGGCTCCTACGAGCAGTACGTC. Its translation is CASSPGGSYEQYV.

The table lists this clonotype with a few counts. The rearrangement joins TRBV7-6 to TRBJ1-5; 7 bases map to TRBD1. This CDR3 has 15 amino acids. Trimming removed 5 bases from V and 2 bases from J; junction bases left unmatched: 6. Germline V lookup: CDR1 SGHVS, CDR2 FNYEAQ. The CDR3 DNA sequence: TGTGCCAGCAGCCAGGCGCAGGGGGGCAATCAGCCCCAGCATTTT. Its translation is CASSQAQGGNQPQHF.

The table lists this clonotype with a few counts. This chain uses TRBV24-1 with TRBJ2-1, with D uncertain. The V gene lost 4 bases and the J gene lost 9 bases, with 21 bases spanning the gap. Per germline, CDR1 KGHDR and CDR2 SFDVKD. The CDR3 length is 16 residues. CDR3 sequence: CATSEAPGGSRTEQFF. The CDR3 bases are TGTGCCACCAGTGAGGCCCCGGGCGGTAGCAGGACTGAGCAGTTCTTC.

This clonotype has only a few counts. The chain recombines TRBV4-1 with TRBJ2-7; 8 bases map to TRBD1. This CDR3 is built from 16 residues. Germline trimming cut 0 bases from V and 5 bases from J; bases unmatched to any gene: 9. Germline V lookup: CDR1 MGHRA, CDR2 YSYEKL. CDR3 residues: CASSQDPDPGGHEQYV. DNA for the CDR3: TGCGCCAGCAGCCAAGACCCCGATCCAGGGGGCCACGAGCAGTACGTC.

This clonotype was seen only a few times. The chain recombines TRBV27 with TRBJ2-2; 7 nucleotides line up with TRBD1. V lost 6 bases to trimming and J lost 2 bases; unmatched junction nucleotides: 9. The CDR3 is made up of 16 amino acids. Germline V gene data show CDR1 as MNHEY and CDR2 as SMNVEV (reference sequence). The CDR3 sequence is CASRILQGLNTGELFF. The CDR3 DNA follows: TGTGCCAGCAGGATCCTACAGGGGCTAAACACCGGGGAGCTGTTTTTT.

Only a few counts were recorded for this clonotype. The J gene is TRBJ2-7, the V gene TRBV7-9; D may be TRBD2 (5 bases). CDR3 length equals 13 residues. The V end lost 5 bases, the J end lost 3 bases, and 11 bases lay between the germline ends. Germline lookup yields CDR1 SEHNR and CDR2 FQNEAQ (reference sequence). The CDR3 bases are TGTGCCAGCAGCCCGACCGGGGACTACGAGCAGTACGTC. Encoded protein: CASSPTGDYEQYV.

The chain carries TRBV9 and TRBJ1-2, with D maybe TRBD1 (5 bases). This CDR3 is 16 amino acids long. The germline V and J ends were trimmed by 3 bases and 3 bases, with 18 bases remaining between them. Germline lookup yields CDR1 SGDLS and CDR2 YYNGEE. As DNA, the CDR3 is TGTGCCAGCAGCGCCTGGGGCAGGGCTTATGACTATGGCTACACCTTC. Amino acid sequence: CASSAWGRAYDYGYTF. Filled out from reference TRBV9 and TRBJ1-2, the complete variable domain reads DSGVTQTPKHLITATGQRVTLRCSPRSGDLSVYWYQQSLDQGLQFLIQYYNGEERAKGNILERFSAQQFPDLHSELNLSSLELGDSALYFCASSAWGRAYDYGYTFGSGTRLTVV.

This clonotype was found a few times. The chain is built from TRBV9 and TRBJ1-2; D is unclear. The CDR3 extends over 18 amino acids. Trimming left V 3 bases short and J 0 bases short, with 21 bases between. Germline CDR1 is SGDLS and CDR2 is YYNGEE. The CDR3 DNA is TGTGCCAGCAGCGGGCACACCCCATCCCGGGATACTAACTATGGCTACACCTTC. Translation gives CASSGHTPSRDTNYGYTF.

The chain has TRBV21-1 and TRBJ2-5; TRBD1, the table's D call, lacks a check against the DNA. TRBV21-1 is deemed a pseudogene. CDR3 length: 16 amino acids. CDR3 sequence (DNA): TGTGCCAGTCGAACAGGGGGCCGGAGTGTCGAAGAGACCCAGTACTTC. Translating gives CASRTGGRSVEETQYF.

This clonotype was counted between two and nine times. The V gene is TRBV19, the J gene TRBJ2-7; 7 bases line up with TRBD1. The CDR3 totals 15 residues. V trimming: 4 bases; J trimming: 13 bases; junction bases outside the gene matches: 19. Germline V lookup: CDR1 LNHDA, CDR2 SQIVND (reference sequence). CDR3 DNA sequence: TGTGCCAGTAGTAGCAAGGGACAGTCAACCTTCGTGCAATACTTC. The encoded protein is CASSSKGQSTFVQYF.

The rearrangement uses TRBV7-6 and TRBJ2-1, with D perhaps TRBD2 (5 bases). V lost 4 bases to trimming and J lost 1 base, with 17 bases between them. CDR1 and CDR2 from the germline V gene are SGHVS and FNYEAQ. The CDR3 extends over 17 amino acids. CDR3 residues: CASSSSGLTGSYNEQFF. In DNA form, the CDR3 reads TGTGCCAGCAGCTCCTCAGGCCTAACGGGATCCTACAATGAGCAGTTCTTC.

The rearrangement uses TRBV6-4 and TRBJ1-6, with unresolved D. The V end lost 4 bases, the J end lost 11 bases, and 9 bases lay between the germline ends. The CDR3 runs 12 residues. The germline V gene encodes CDR1 MRHNA and CDR2 SNTAGT. The CDR3 nucleotides read TGTGCCAGCAGTGTTGGGCGTACACCCCTCCACTTT. Protein: CASSVGRTPLHF.

This clonotype was seen a few times. The chain links TRBV5-1 to TRBJ2-1, with D perhaps TRBD2 (6 bases). The CDR3 is made up of 18 amino acids. Germline-derived CDR1 and CDR2 are SGHRS and YFSETQ. V was shortened by 5 bases and J by 2 bases, with 23 bases between the two germline ends. This CDR3 is CASSLSRPGWRAYNEQFF. As DNA, the CDR3 is TGCGCCAGCAGTTTGTCCCGCCCGGGTTGGAGGGCCTACAATGAGCAGTTCTTC.

This clonotype was seen many times. The rearrangement uses TRBV5-1 and TRBJ2-1; D remains ambiguous. The CDR3 covers 11 residues. Germline CDR1 and CDR2: SGHRS and YFSETQ. Trimming removed 3 bases at V and 6 bases at J, with 4 bases between. The CDR3 coding sequence is TGCGCCAGCAGCTCGATCAATGAGCAGTTCTTC. Protein product: CASSSINEQFF.

The chain recombines TRBV20-1 with TRBJ1-6; D not certain. Germline assignment: CDR1 DFQATT and CDR2 SNEGSKA (reference sequence). V was pared by 4 bases and J by 0 bases, with 13 bases between. CDR3 length equals 16 residues. The CDR3 protein is CSANDGLRSYNSPLHF. CDR3 DNA sequence: TGCAGTGCTAACGACGGGCTCCGCTCCTATAATTCACCCCTCCACTTT.

This clonotype was seen ten or more times. This sequence joins TRBV29-1 and TRBJ2-7; no clear D. CDR3 length equals 18 residues. Germline values: CDR1 SQVTM, CDR2 ANQGSEA. The V gene lost 5 bases and the J gene lost 3 bases, with 29 bases spanning the gap. The CDR3 loop is CSVPSPSTLVFLYYEQYV. DNA of the CDR3: TGCAGCGTTCCCAGCCCTAGTACGTTAGTATTTCTTTACTACGAGCAGTACGTC.

This clonotype showed up just a few times. The chain combines TRBV4-1 with TRBJ2-7; TRBD1 is a possible D gene (5 bases). Trimming shortened V by 2 bases and J by 0 bases, and 17 bases separated the two germline ends. The CDR3 is 17 residues long. Germline CDR1 is MGHRA and CDR2 is YSYEKL. The chain's CDR3 is CASSQKDVGPHSYEQYF. CDR3 nucleotide sequence: TGCGCCAGCAGCCAAAAAGATGTGGGGCCCCACTCCTACGAGCAGTACTTC.

This clonotype was detected ten times or more. This chain links TRBV12-3 or TRBV12-4 with TRBJ1-3, with D uncertain. This CDR3 has 12 amino acids. V was shortened by 6 bases and J by 0 bases, with 3 bases between the two germline ends. The CDR3 reads CASSPSGNTIYF. The DNA for the CDR3 is TGTGCCAGCAGCCCCTCTGGAAACACCATATATTTT.

This clonotype was seen many times. The chain carries TRBV20-1 and TRBJ2-1; the D is unclear. Germline CDR1 reads DFQATT; CDR2 reads SNEGSKA (reference sequence). The CDR3 has 14 residues. V lost 2 bases, J lost 0 bases, and 8 bases lay in between. As DNA, the CDR3 is TGCAGTGCTAGACCTAAAAGCTCCTACAATGAGCAGTTCTTC. Protein product: CSARPKSSYNEQFF.

In nucleotides, the CDR3 is TGCGCCAGCAGCCGAGGCGGGGGGCTCCAAGAGACCCAGTACTTC. Translation: CASSRGGGLQETQYF. V gene TRBV4-1 combines with J gene TRBJ2-5; 8 bases match TRBD2. CDR3 length equals 15 residues. CDR1 is MGHRA and CDR2 is YSYEKL in the germline V gene. Trimming cost V 4 bases and J 1 base; bases outside gene matches: 5.

This chain uses TRBV7-8 with TRBJ2-2; 7 bases are shared with TRBD1. Looked up from germline, CDR1 is SGHVS and CDR2 is FQNEAQ. The ends lost 6 bases at V and 4 bases at J; junction bases unmatched: 8. The CDR3 consists of 15 residues. CDR3 coding DNA: TGTGCCAGCAGGGTAAACAGGGGCAGCACCGGGGAGCTGTTTTTT. Translated, it gives CASRVNRGSTGELFF.

This chain joins TRBV4-3 and TRBJ2-2, with no clear D. The germline V gene encodes CDR1 LGHNA and CDR2 YSLEER. V was trimmed by 2 bases and J by 4 bases, leaving 11 bases between them. The CDR3 consists of 15 residues. CDR3 coding DNA: TGCGCCAGCAGCCAAAGGACGCCTGCCACCGGGGAGCTGTTTTTT. This encodes CASSQRTPATGELFF.

This clonotype was detected a few times. The chain has TRBV7-8 and TRBJ2-7; possibly TRBD1 for D (5 bases). The V gene's germline CDR1 is SGHVS and CDR2 FQNEAQ. The CDR3 is 14 amino acids. V lost 5 bases to trimming and J lost 0 bases, with 11 bases between them. The CDR3: CASSPDIRSYEQYV. The DNA of the CDR3 is TGTGCCAGCAGCCCGGACATCCGCTCCTACGAGCAGTACGTC.

The J gene is TRBJ2-5, the V gene TRBV14, with 7 positions matching TRBD1. The J segment lost 5 bases and the V segment lost 4 bases, leaving 10 bases of the junction unmatched. Germline loops: CDR1 SGHDN, CDR2 FVKESK. The CDR3 runs 15 residues. The CDR3 loop reads CASSLGTVEGETQYF. As DNA, the CDR3 is TGTGCCAGCAGCCTCGGGACAGTCGAAGGGGAGACCCAGTACTTC.

This clonotype appeared many times. V is TRBV9 and J is TRBJ2-3; 9 bases match TRBD2. Germline trimming cut 1 base from V and 0 bases from J; bases unmatched to any gene: 0. The CDR3 is made up of 15 amino acids. Germline CDR1 and CDR2: SGDLS and YYNGEE. The CDR3 DNA sequence: TGTGCCAGCAGCGTAACTAGCGGGAGCACAGATACGCAGTATTTT. Residues: CASSVTSGSTDTQYF.

The rearrangement links TRBV20-1 to TRBJ2-2, with 7 bases fitting TRBD2. CDR1 DFQATT and CDR2 SNEGSKA come from the germline V gene (reference sequence). V gave up 3 bases and J gave up 3 bases; unmatched junction bases: 7. The CDR3 spans 15 residues. The CDR3 nucleotides read TGCAGTGCTAGTGCACTAGCGTGGGACACCGGGGAGCTGTTTTTT. Protein: CSASALAWDTGELFF.